The rows below give T cell receptor beta chains drawn from one sample of a study of T cell responses to AZD1222 COVID-19 vaccine. The method was immunoSEQ multiplex PCR; TCRdb's version includes in-frame clones alone and lacks a portion of them. Of some 170,000 clones listed, just under 90% are singletons. The sequencing here drew on peripheral blood, taken 28 days after the second dose of the MenACWY control vaccine. These receptors were obtained from an adult who received the MenACWY meningococcal vaccine as a control. The CDR3 runs from the conserved cysteine through the conserved F or W. The D gene is left open where the match is weak. Clone size, where shown, is once, few, many, or a class for clones that have expanded.

NA TRBJ2-5 TRBV5-5 NA TGTGCCAGCAGCTTTACAGCACAAGAGACCCAGTACTTC CASSFTAQETQYF
NA TRBJ2-1 TRBV7-2 NA TGTGCCAGCAGCCCCGACCGGGGGAATGAGCAGTTCTTC CASSPDRGNEQFF
NA TRBJ1-2 TRBV10-3 NA TGTGCCATCAGTGTACTGGATGGCTACACCTTC CAISVLDGYTF
NA TRBJ1-5 TRBV6-5 NA TGTGCCAGCAGTTACTCGTTGCAGAAAAACCAGCCCCAGCATTTT CASSYSLQKNQPQHF
NA TRBJ2-3 TRBV9 NA TGTGCCAGCAGCGTAGTTTATACGGGAGATACGCAGTATTTT CASSVVYTGDTQYF
NA TRBJ2-7 TRBV6-5 NA TGTGCCAGCAGTTCAGGAACTACCTACGAGCAGTACTTC CASSSGTTYEQYF
NA TRBJ1-2 TRBV19 NA TGTGCCAGTAGTGTCTCCTATGGCTACACCTTC CASSVSYGYTF
TRBD1 TRBJ1-1 TRBV6-5 once TGTGCCAGCAGTTCAATGCCGGACAGGGCAGCTTTCTTT CASSSMPDRAAFF
TRBD1 TRBJ2-6 TRBV2 NA TGTGCCAGCAGTGAACGGACAGGTCTCTCTGGGGCCAACGTCCTGACTTTC CASSERTGLSGANVLTF
TRBD2 TRBJ2-7 TRBV28 few TGTGCCAGCAGTTCGGGACTATTTGTGGACTACGAGCAGTACTTC CASSSGLFVDYEQYF
NA TRBJ2-5 TRBV5-5 NA TGTGCCAGCAGCTCCACAGGGGAGGTGACCCAGTACTTC CASSSTGEVTQYF
NA TRBJ2-2 TRBV6-5 NA TGTGCCAGCAGTTACTCGGTTGGGGGGCTGACCGGGGAGCTGTTTTTT CASSYSVGGLTGELFF
TRBD2 TRBJ2-3 TRBV20-1 NA TGCAGTGCTAGTGGGTCGACTAGCGGGAGGGCCTTCACAGATACGCAGTATTTT CSASGSTSGRAFTDTQYF
NA TRBJ2-1 TRBV7-2 once TGTGCCAGCAGCTTAGTTGGGCGCAAGGATGAGCAGTTCTTC CASSLVGRKDEQFF
NA TRBJ2-7 TRBV27 NA TGTGCCAGCAGTTTACCCTTCAGCGAGCAGTACTTC CASSLPFSEQYF
TRBD1 TRBJ1-5 TRBV19 NA TGTGCCAGTAGTATTTGGGACAGGGGCAATCAGCCCCAGCATTTT CASSIWDRGNQPQHF
NA TRBJ1-2 TRBV2 NA TGTGCCACCTATGGGGGGGCAGACGGCTACACCTTC CATYGGADGYTF
NA TRBJ2-1 TRBV15 NA TGTGCCACCAGCAGAGCCCAAGACTCCTACAATGAGCAGTTCTTC CATSRAQDSYNEQFF
TRBD1 TRBJ1-2 TRBV5-4 NA TGTGCCAGCAGCTCGCGACAGGGAACGCCCTATGGCTACACCTTC CASSSRQGTPYGYTF
NA TRBJ1-2 TRBV4-2 few TGTGCCAGCAGCCACGGGGACATAAACTATGGCTACACCTTC CASSHGDINYGYTF
NA TRBJ1-3 TRBV11-2 NA TGTGCCAGCAGCTTTATTGCCTTAGGCGCAGGGGGAAACACCATATATTTT CASSFIALGAGGNTIYF
TRBD1 TRBJ1-6 TRBV18 NA TGTGCCAGCTCCATAAATTACCGAGATGGGACAGGGAGTCGGCCCCTCCACTTT CASSINYRDGTGSRPLHF
NA TRBJ2-1 TRBV12-5 few TGTGCTAGTGGTACACCAAGAGGGGAGCAGTTCTTC CASGTPRGEQFF
TRBD2 TRBJ2-2 TRBV28 NA TGTGCCAGCACCGAAAGCGGGAGGGCGAACACCGGGGAGCTGTTTTTT CASTESGRANTGELFF
NA TRBJ1-3 TRBV5-4 few TGTGCCAGCAGCTTGAGCTCTGGAAACACCATATATTTT CASSLSSGNTIYF
NA TRBJ1-2 TRBV7-2 NA TGTGCCAGCAGCTCCCAGTATGGCTACACCTTC CASSSQYGYTF
NA TRBJ1-3 TRBV15 NA TGTGCCACCAGCGGAAAACTTGGACAGACCGGCAAATCTGGAAACACCATATATTTT CATSGKLGQTGKSGNTIYF
TRBD1 TRBJ1-1 TRBV19 NA TGTGCCAGTAGTCCGCTTCGAGGGGGCGATGATGAAGCTTTCTTT CASSPLRGGDDEAFF
NA TRBJ2-2 TRBV11-2 NA TGTGCCAGCAGCTTAAGCCTGACGGTTGTCTATCCCGGGGAGCTGTTTTTT CASSLSLTVVYPGELFF
NA TRBJ1-1 TRBV15 once TGTGCCACCAGCAGAGATCAGATAGGGAACACTGAAGCTTTCTTT CATSRDQIGNTEAFF
NA TRBJ2-7 TRBV6-2/TRBV6-3 NA TGTGCCAGCAGTTATATAGCATCCGAGCAGTACTTC CASSYIASEQYF
NA TRBJ1-3 TRBV27 NA TGTGCCAGCACAAGCTCTGGAAACACCATATATTTT CASTSSGNTIYF
TRBD2 TRBJ2-5 TRBV11-2 NA TGTGCCAGCAGCCCCCTCGGCGCGAGCGGGAGGGAAGAGACCCAGTACTTC CASSPLGASGREETQYF
TRBD1 TRBJ2-3 TRBV7-8 NA TGTGCCAGCAGACAGGGGTTCGAACGCACAGATACGCAGTATTTT CASRQGFERTDTQYF
TRBD1 TRBJ1-4 TRBV6-2/TRBV6-3 NA TGTGCCAGCAGTCCCACAGGGGGCTTTGGAAAACTGTTTTTT CASSPTGGFGKLFF
NA TRBJ1-3 TRBV4-3 NA TGCGCCAGCAGCCAAGACGCCCAGTCGGGTGGAAACACCATATATTTT CASSQDAQSGGNTIYF
TRBD2 TRBJ2-3 TRBV15 NA TGTGCCACCAGGGTTTGGGACTACACAGATACGCAGTATTTT CATRVWDYTDTQYF